This T cell receptor beta chain was retrieved from a study of T cell repertoires in cytomegalovirus infection. Each CDR3 protein is one row after TCRdb ran MiXCR on the reads. The sample carries 45,000 to 65,000 distinct CDR3 sequences, 20% recorded once. The trim removed 7 bases at V and 0 bases at J, leaving 6 bases unmatched. The CDR3 runs to 15 residues. CDR1 is SGHAT and CDR2 is FQNNGV in the germline V gene. This clonotype showed up just a few times. Its antigen is not known. The TCR was taken from a human donor in good health (CMV status not recorded). Some clones in this sample may be carry-over from other donors' samples. The material was CD8+ T cells from cultured PBMCs, obtained from culture after CMV antigen stimulation. The gene calls are TRBV11-2 and TRBJ2-1, with TRBD1 matching 7 bases. The CDR3 DNA reads TGTGCCAGCACCAGAGGGGGCAACTCCTACAATGAGCAGTTCTTC. Its translation: CASTRGGNSYNEQFF.